These 17 T cell receptor beta chains came from one sample sequenced in a study of beta chain features in type 1 diabetes. As every portion of the isolated RNA was reverse transcribed, the sequencing read expressed TCRB transcripts. Produced via immunoSEQ multiplex PCR; TCRdb's table is partial and in-frame only. This sample carries around 400,000 clones, about 15% of them seen once, and the ten largest clones take approximately 0.019%. The sample was naive CD4+ T cells from blood. These receptors originate from a young woman in good health.

The chain has TRBV7-6 and TRBJ2-3; TRBD2 might be the D (5 bases). Germline-derived CDR1 and CDR2 are SGHVS and FNYEAQ. The ends were cut back, 5 bases at V and 2 bases at J, with 14 bases in the middle. The CDR3 is made up of 15 amino acids. The CDR3 DNA follows: TGTGCCAGCAGCGGTTCCGCAGGACTCACAGATACGCAGTATTTT. Translated, it gives CASSGSAGLTDTQYF.

The chain carries TRBV18 and TRBJ2-1; D remains unclear. The CDR3 loop spans 14 amino acids. V was pared by 3 bases and J by 7 bases, with 13 bases between. Germline V gives CDR1 KGHSH, CDR2 LQKENI. The chain's CDR3 is CASSPLFSENEQFF. The CDR3 DNA sequence: TGTGCCAGCTCACCGTTGTTCTCGGAGAATGAGCAGTTCTTC.

The rearrangement joins TRBV29-1 to TRBJ1-2; D ambiguous. The V end lost 3 bases, the J end lost 4 bases, and 21 bases lay between the germline ends. The germline gives CDR1 SQVTM, CDR2 ANQGSEA. The CDR3 loop spans 16 amino acids. In nucleotides, the CDR3 is TGCAGCGTTGATAAGATTGAGGCCTCTCAAATCTATGGCTACACCTTC. Its translation: CSVDKIEASQIYGYTF.

This clone was counted between two and nine times. The CDR3 DNA reads as TGTGCCAGCAGCCAAGGACTAGCGGGAGGACAATCCTACGAGCAGTACTTC. Encoded protein: CASSQGLAGGQSYEQYF. The chain couples TRBV4-2 to TRBJ2-7, with 13 positions matching TRBD2. Losses at the gene ends were 1 base for V and 1 base for J; bases not matched to a gene: 4. Germline V gives CDR1 LGHNA, CDR2 YNFKEQ. This CDR3 spans 17 amino acids.

This clone has a handful of counts. The V gene is TRBV9, the J gene TRBJ2-7, with a possible D match to TRBD1 (6 bases). The germline CDR1 and CDR2 sequences are SGDLS and YYNGEE. CDR3 length: 14 residues. Trimming stripped 3 bases from V and 5 bases from J, with 15 bases between. The CDR3 bases are TGTGCCAGCAGCGAGGGACACCTGCACGACGAGCAGTACTTC. This encodes CASSEGHLHDEQYF.

This clone was seen a handful of times. The CDR3 DNA is TGCAGCGTTACAGGGCCCACTGAAGCTTTCTTT. Translated, it gives CSVTGPTEAFF. The rearrangement links TRBV29-1 to TRBJ1-1; D may be TRBD1 (6 bases). The germline gives CDR1 SQVTM, CDR2 ANQGSEA. Trimming took off 5 bases at V and 4 bases at J, with 8 bases between the two ends. There are 11 residues in the CDR3.

The V and J genes are TRBV7-9 and TRBJ2-7; D not certain. The CDR3 spans 12 residues. V lost 7 bases to trimming and J lost 6 bases, with 13 bases between them. Germline V CDR1 and CDR2: SEHNR, FQNEAQ (reference sequence). CDR3 residues: CASNPDSGEQYF. The CDR3 nucleotides read TGTGCCAGCAACCCCGACTCGGGCGAGCAGTACTTC.

This rearrangement joins TRBV5-1 to TRBJ1-2; D might be TRBD1 (6 bases). The V end lost 6 bases, the J end lost 4 bases, and 16 bases lay between the germline ends. This CDR3 has 14 amino acids. Per the germline V gene, CDR1 is SGHRS and CDR2 is YFSETQ. CDR3 in amino acids: CASNGAGVGYGYTF. Written as DNA, the CDR3 is TGCGCCAGCAATGGGGCAGGGGTTGGCTATGGCTACACCTTC.

This clone was counted a few times. This chain uses TRBV7-3 with TRBJ2-7; no clear D. Trimming left V 2 bases short and J 4 bases short, with 6 bases between. The CDR3 spans 12 residues. CDR1 and CDR2 from the germline V gene are SGHTA and FQGTGA. CDR3 nucleotides: TGTGCCAGCAGCTTATCCTCTTACGAGCAGTACTTC. Translated, it gives CASSLSSYEQYF.

Only a few counts were recorded for this clone. This chain connects TRBV9 to TRBJ2-1; D perhaps matches TRBD2 (5 bases). Trimming took 0 bases from V and 2 from J, leaving 9 bases between them. The CDR3 totals 15 residues. CDR1 is SGDLS, CDR2 YYNGEE, per germline. The CDR3 nucleotides read TGTGCCAGCAGCGTAGTGACGGGAACCTACAATGAGCAGTTCTTC. Amino acids: CASSVVTGTYNEQFF.

The chain's CDR3 is CASSFSSGRADTQYF. The CDR3 DNA follows: TGTGCCAGCAGCTTTTCTAGCGGGAGGGCCGATACGCAGTATTTT. V gene TRBV7-2 combines with J gene TRBJ2-3; 12 bases line up with TRBD2. With V trimmed by 3 bases and J by 6 bases, 4 bases remained unmatched. This CDR3 has 15 residues. Germline lookup yields CDR1 SGHTA and CDR2 FQGNSA. The full variable domain, with the rest looked up from reference TRBV7-2 and TRBJ2-3, is GAGVSQSPSNKVTEKGKDVELRCDPISGHTALYWYRQSLGQGLEFLIYFQGNSAPDKSGLPSDRFSAERTGGSVSTLTIQRTQQEDSAVYLCASSFSSGRADTQYFGPGTRLTVL.

The V gene is TRBV9, the J gene TRBJ1-1, with D perhaps TRBD1 (5 bases). Germline CDR1 is SGDLS and CDR2 is YYNGEE. There are 13 residues in the CDR3. V was cut by 0 bases and J by 6 bases, with 9 bases left in between. The CDR3 reads CASSVGLGAEAFF. The CDR3 DNA is TGTGCCAGCAGCGTAGGGTTAGGGGCTGAAGCTTTCTTT.

The chain uses TRBV29-1 and TRBJ2-7; 14 nucleotides line up with TRBD2. Germline CDR1 SQVTM, CDR2 ANQGSEA. With V trimmed by 6 bases and J by 5 bases, 15 bases remained unmatched. The CDR3 runs 17 residues. The CDR3, as DNA: TGCAGCGTCGGAGACCGCCATCGGACTAGCGGGAGGAACGAGCAGTACTTC. Encoded protein: CSVGDRHRTSGRNEQYF.

A few counts support this clone. For the CDR3, the DNA is TGTGCCTGGAGTGGAGCGGGGTTAGGAGAAAAACTGTTTTTT. It translates to CAWSGAGLGEKLFF. The chain has TRBV30 and TRBJ1-4; D unclear. Germline CDR1 and CDR2: GTSNPN and SVGIG (reference sequence). The CDR3 consists of 14 residues. V shed 1 base and J shed 8 bases, with 14 bases lying between them.

This clone was observed a handful of times. J is TRBJ2-2 and V is TRBV7-9, with 9 bases aligning to TRBD1. The germline V gene has CDR1 SEHNR and CDR2 FQNEAQ (reference sequence). After removal of 2 bases from V and 5 bases from J, the junction contained 6 bases not matched to a gene. This CDR3 region has 16 residues. The CDR3: CASSLPGTGSTGELFF. The DNA for the CDR3 is TGTGCCAGCAGCTTACCCGGGACAGGGTCGACCGGGGAGCTGTTTTTT.

The chain carries TRBV28 and TRBJ2-2; TRBD1 might be the D (6 bases). The CDR3 has 13 residues. Trimming stripped 8 bases from V and 4 bases from J, with 11 bases between. Per the germline V gene, CDR1 is MDHEN and CDR2 is SYDVKM. CDR3 nucleotide sequence: TGTGCCAGCGGACGGGACACCACCGGGGAGCTGTTTTTT. Translating gives CASGRDTTGELFF.

This clone was observed a few times. The CDR3 sequence is CASSYNEQYF. CDR3 nucleotides: TGTGCCAGCAGTTATAACGAGCAGTACTTC. The V gene is TRBV6-6, the J gene TRBJ2-7, with D unclear. Trimming cost V 3 bases and J 5 bases, with 2 bases left between them. Per the germline V gene, CDR1 is MNHNY and CDR2 is SVGAGI (reference sequence). The CDR3 covers 10 residues.